The source of this T cell receptor (beta chain) is a study of blood T cell repertoires in COVID-19. About the study: From the United States, Italy and Spain came samples of acute and convalescent COVID-19. The cDNA or gDNA used as material had been derived from T cells, B-cell-depleted T cells, or PBMCs.

Original processing methods: For nucleated cells, counts were estimated from reference gene primer amplification. The assay was immunoSEQ multiplex PCR, and TCRdb's table has in-frame clones only and misses some. The DNA gave D and trimming, while V, J and clone size come from that table. The sample yields about 210,000 clones, about 84% seen once. Trimming stripped 5 bases from V and 8 bases from J, with 16 bases between. Germline CDR1 LNHDA, CDR2 SQIVND (reference sequence). The CDR3 covers 15 residues. In Seattle, patients joined the study during active infection and were tracked longitudinally. The receptor was isolated from a woman aged 80 or over with COVID-19, enrolled during active disease. The chain is built from TRBV19 and TRBJ1-6, with TRBD1 as a possible D gene (6 bases). The sample consisted of peripheral blood. CDR3 amino acids: CASSVMDSRDSPLHF. DNA for the CDR3: TGTGCCAGTAGTGTCATGGACAGCCGGGATTCACCCCTCCACTTT.